This T cell receptor (beta chain) is from a study of shared clonotypes between healthy human individuals. Generated by immunoSEQ multiplex PCR, the TCRdb table keeps only in-frame clones and is missing some. The sample carries 1.4 million to 1.5 million clones, around 97% recorded once. Germline V lookup: CDR1 KGHSH, CDR2 LQKENI. V lost 2 bases, J lost 5 bases, and 13 bases lay in between. The CDR3 totals 15 residues. The TCR originated in a young man in good health. Sequencing was done on a sample of naive CD4+ T cells sorted from blood. Subset of the sample: CD45RA+ positively selected. The rearrangement joins TRBV18 to TRBJ1-3; D is unresolved. The CDR3 nucleotides are TGTGCCAGCTCACCAGGTGAAGGGTCAAGAAACACCATATATTTT. Translation gives CASSPGEGSRNTIYF.